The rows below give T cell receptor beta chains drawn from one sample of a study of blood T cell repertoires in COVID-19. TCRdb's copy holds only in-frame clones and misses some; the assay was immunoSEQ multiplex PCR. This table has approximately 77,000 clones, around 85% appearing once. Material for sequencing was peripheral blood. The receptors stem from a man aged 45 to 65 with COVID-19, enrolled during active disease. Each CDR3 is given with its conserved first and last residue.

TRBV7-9	CASSLNGPPLHF
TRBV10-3	CAISDLGASGMSYNEQFF
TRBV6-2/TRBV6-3	CASSGGLGYYNEQFF
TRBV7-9	CASSLVTDSEAFF
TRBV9	CASSVAVGDSSDNEQFF
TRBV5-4	CASGRDRGPYEQYF
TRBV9	CASSVATSGRLLVDTQYF
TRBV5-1	CASSLGPPDTQYF
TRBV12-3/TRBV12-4	CASLVRLNTEAFF
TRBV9	CASSVGSGRSSYNEQFF
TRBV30	CAWTTYHSGNTIYF
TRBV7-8	CASSLRTSGRVGTQYF
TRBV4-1	CASSQRFGRTGDLQGNQPQHF
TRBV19	CASSLLAGVHEQYF
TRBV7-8	CASSERGNSPLHF
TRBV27	CASTKDRATDTQYF
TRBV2	CASSGTGTANSPLHF
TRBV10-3	CAISEGQGNTEAFF
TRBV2	CAITLGLAVTDTQYF
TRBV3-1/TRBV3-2	CASSLVNEQFF
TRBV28	CASSLVRTLSLMNTEAFF
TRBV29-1	CSAGQGGGELFF
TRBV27	CASRKQGLNTGELFF
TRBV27	CASSGGLAGGYEQYF
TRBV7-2	CASRLQGLLYEQFF
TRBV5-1	CASSLVGGIAKNIQYF
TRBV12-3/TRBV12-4	CASSLDRHEQYF
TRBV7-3	CASSLDRDSPLHF
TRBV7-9	CASSLEHNF
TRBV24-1	CATSEPGRDIQYF
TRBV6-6	CASSRTSDTDTQYF
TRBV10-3	CAISESTRGTGELFF
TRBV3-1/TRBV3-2	CASSQPPGTGGYGYTF
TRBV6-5	CASSYLGGDTDTQYF
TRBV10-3	CAISESAYEQYF
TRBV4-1	CASSQVFRVGGQTQYF
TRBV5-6	CASSLFQGGGHEQYF
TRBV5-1	CASSPGLAGLKEQFF
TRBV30	CAWTSGSRDTQYF
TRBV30	CAWSKGGFTEAFF
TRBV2	CASSRTSGRAIHNEQFF
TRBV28	CASSPDREVRGEQFF
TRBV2	CASSSGVGANYGYTF
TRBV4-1	CASSQTPAGVPGNTIYF
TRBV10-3	CAISDSDTGELFF